This is a list of T cell receptor beta chains from one sample in a study of T cell repertoires in cytomegalovirus infection. No antigens are known for them. TCRdb ran MiXCR on the reads and lists one entry per CDR3 protein. The sample records about 830,000 distinct CDR3 sequences, approximately 32% being singletons. This material consisted of cultured CD8+ T cells from PBMCs, taken from culture after CMV antigen stimulation. These receptors were taken from a human donor in good health (CMV status not recorded). Some clones in this sample may be carry-over from other donors' samples. Each CDR3 is given with its conserved first and last residue. D genes are given only for firm matches. Clone size is shown for a subset of rows, as once, few, many or a class of expanded clone.

NA	TRBV7-9	TRBJ1-4	TRBD1	TGTGCCAGCAGCTTAGGGACAGGGGATTTTGCAACTAATGAAAAACTGTTTTTT	CASSLGTGDFATNEKLFF
many	TRBV12-3/TRBV12-4	TRBJ2-3	TRBD2	TGTGCCAGCAGTTTGGGCCCCGGGACTAGAGGCGCAGATACGCAGTATTTT	CASSLGPGTRGADTQYF
few	TRBV19	TRBJ1-1	NA	TGTGCCAGTAGTCGAGTGGGTCACCAAGAAGCTTTCTTT	CASSRVGHQEAFF
NA	TRBV20-1	TRBJ2-3	NA	TGCAGTGTCCCGGGTGGGGACACAAGCACAGATACGCAGTATTTT	CSVPGGDTSTDTQYF
few	TRBV10-2	TRBJ2-4	NA	TGCGCCAGCAGCCAAGGGATAAACATTCAGTACTTC	CASSQGINIQYF
NA	TRBV28	TRBJ1-5	NA	TGTGCCAGCAGTTTATTTGACGGCAATCAGCCCCAGCATTTT	CASSLFDGNQPQHF
NA	TRBV20-1	TRBJ1-4	NA	TGCAGTGCCCCAATACACAGGACTAATGAAAAACTGTTTTTT	CSAPIHRTNEKLFF
NA	TRBV4-3	TRBJ1-1	NA	TGCGCCAGCAGCCAAGCCTGGGGGAACACTGAAGCTTTCTTT	CASSQAWGNTEAFF
NA	TRBV6-5	TRBJ2-4	NA	TGTGCCAGCAGTTCTCCAGACAGGCCATTTCCCAACTTC	CASSSPDRPFPNF
few	TRBV6-1	TRBJ1-5	NA	TGTGCCAGCAGTGAAGCGGCCCACCTCAGCAATCAGCCCCAGCATTTT	CASSEAAHLSNQPQHF
few	TRBV27	TRBJ2-3	NA	TGTGCCAGCCGCCCCCTGGGTAGGGCCCCTAGCACAGATACGCAGTATTTT	CASRPLGRAPSTDTQYF
NA	TRBV12-3/TRBV12-4	TRBJ1-1	TRBD1	TGTGCCAGCAGGGCCGACAGGGGCGGAGGAGCTTTCTTT	CASRADRGGGAFF
NA	TRBV7-9	TRBJ2-1	TRBD2	TGTGCCAGCAGCTTTCCTGGACTAGCGGGGGGGAACAATGAGCAGTTCTTC	CASSFPGLAGGNNEQFF
NA	TRBV7-4	TRBJ1-5	TRBD1	TGTGCCAGTCAGGGGGCTAGTCTGCCCCAGCATTTT	CASQGASLPQHF
NA	TRBV2	TRBJ2-7	NA	TGTGCCAGCGTTGGCAGAACCTACGAGCAGTACTTC	CASVGRTYEQYF
NA	TRBV6-5	TRBJ2-1	TRBD2	TGTGCCAGCAGTTACTCGAGACTAGCGGGGGGGGAAGAGCAGTTCTTC	CASSYSRLAGGEEQFF
NA	TRBV12-5	TRBJ2-7	NA	TGTGCTAGTGGTTTGAGGAGCTACGAGCAGTACTTC	CASGLRSYEQYF
few	TRBV19	TRBJ1-1	NA	TGTGCCAGTAGTATAGCCCCGGGACAATACACTGAAGCTTTCTTT	CASSIAPGQYTEAFF
few	TRBV19	TRBJ1-2	TRBD1	TGTGCCAGTAGTCCTAGGGACAGGATGAACTATGGCTACACCTTC	CASSPRDRMNYGYTF
few	TRBV10-3	TRBJ2-7	TRBD2	TGTGCCATCCTGGGACTAGATCACGAGCAGTACTTC	CAILGLDHEQYF
few	TRBV5-1	TRBJ1-4	NA	TGCGCCAGCAGCTTGATTAGGGAAGGGGATGAAAAACTGTTTTTT	CASSLIREGDEKLFF
NA	TRBV7-4	TRBJ1-1	NA	TGTGCCAGCGGACTTCAGGGGACGAACACTGAAGCTTTCTTT	CASGLQGTNTEAFF
few	TRBV6-5	TRBJ2-1	NA	TGTGCCAGCAGTCCCCTGACAGCCAATGAGCAGTTCTTC	CASSPLTANEQFF
many	TRBV7-9	TRBJ1-1	NA	TGTGCCAGCAGCACCTCCGGATGGAACACTGAAGCTTTCTTT	CASSTSGWNTEAFF
NA	TRBV27	TRBJ2-2	NA	TGTGCCAGCAGCCCGATTCCAACGAACACCGGGGAGCTGTTTTTT	CASSPIPTNTGELFF
few	TRBV7-8	TRBJ2-2	TRBD2	TGTGCCAGCAGCGCCCCCCTAGCGGGGAAGGAGCTGTTTTTT	CASSAPLAGKELFF
NA	TRBV5-1	TRBJ2-1	NA	TGCGCCAGCAGCTTCCGACCTGAAGGAAGAAATGAGCAGTTCTTC	CASSFRPEGRNEQFF
few	TRBV6-5	TRBJ1-3	NA	TGTGCCAGCAGTTACGCCCCTTCAGGCTCTGGAAACACCATATATTTT	CASSYAPSGSGNTIYF
few	TRBV6-1	TRBJ2-5	NA	TGTGCCAGCAGTACTAGCCAAGAGACCCAGTACTTC	CASSTSQETQYF
few	TRBV12-3/TRBV12-4	TRBJ1-1	NA	TGTGCCAGCAGTTGGAAGGGTTGGGGCACTGAAGCTTTCTTT	CASSWKGWGTEAFF
few	TRBV3-1	TRBJ2-7	TRBD2	TGTGCCAGCAGCCAAGATCTTACTAGCGGATACGAGCAGTACTTC	CASSQDLTSGYEQYF
few	TRBV6-2/TRBV6-3	TRBJ2-7	TRBD1	TGTGCCAGCTTGGGGGTCGGACAGGGGGCCAACGAGCAGTACTTC	CASLGVGQGANEQYF
few	TRBV4-1	TRBJ2-2	TRBD1	TGCGCCAGCAGCCAAGGACAGGGGGGCACCGGGGAGCTGTTTTTT	CASSQGQGGTGELFF
few	TRBV6-8	TRBJ1-2	NA	TGTGCCAGCAGTTACTCGATATCCGGGGGGTGGAATGGCTACACCTTC	CASSYSISGGWNGYTF
few	TRBV27	TRBJ1-2	NA	TGTGCCAGCAGCCCAGGGGTTGGCTACACCTTC	CASSPGVGYTF
NA	TRBV7-9	TRBJ2-5	TRBD1	TGTGCCAGCAGCTTACCCGGGACAGGGAGACAAGAGACCCAGTACTTC	CASSLPGTGRQETQYF
few	TRBV5-5	TRBJ2-5	TRBD1	TGTGCCACTACCTGGACAGGGGGCATCCAAGAGACCCAGTACTTC	CATTWTGGIQETQYF
few	TRBV5-4	TRBJ1-1	NA	TGTGCCACCTCATTGGAGGGACGAAACACTGAAGCTTTCTTT	CATSLEGRNTEAFF
NA	TRBV4-2	TRBJ2-7	NA	TGTGCCAGCAGCCCCGACGGACTTAACGAGCAGTACTTC	CASSPDGLNEQYF
NA	TRBV4-1	TRBJ2-3	TRBD2	TGCGCCAGCAGCCAAGAACTAGCGGGGGGGGTAGATACGCAATATTTT	CASSQELAGGVDTQYF
NA	TRBV20-1	TRBJ1-6	NA	TGCAGTGCTAGAGATAACAGGCACTTGTCACCCCTCCACTTT	CSARDNRHLSPLHF
few	TRBV7-6	TRBJ1-2	NA	TGTGCCAGCAGTCCTGGACGGGCTGAAACCTTC	CASSPGRAETF
NA	TRBV5-5	TRBJ1-1	NA	TGTGCCAGCAGCTTGGAGTTAGTGGGGATAGCGTACACTGAAGCTTTCTTT	CASSLELVGIAYTEAFF
few	TRBV5-1	TRBJ1-3	NA	TGCGCCAGCAGCTCTGCGGGGAGTGGAAACACCATATATTTT	CASSSAGSGNTIYF
many	TRBV7-8	TRBJ1-1	TRBD1	TGTGCCAGCAGCTTAGCACGACAGGGGGACACTGAAGCTTTCTTT	CASSLARQGDTEAFF
NA	TRBV13	TRBJ1-4	NA	TGTGCCAGCAGCCCCCCTTCTAATGAAAAACTGTTTTTT	CASSPPSNEKLFF
NA	TRBV4-3	TRBJ1-2	TRBD1	TGCGCCAGCAGCCAAGATAAGAACCTAGACAGGGCTAACTATGGCTACACCTTC	CASSQDKNLDRANYGYTF
few	TRBV7-7	TRBJ2-5	TRBD1	TGTGCTAGCAGCGTGACAGGGGGTGGTGAGACCCAGTACTTC	CASSVTGGGETQYF
few	TRBV7-3	TRBJ2-5	NA	TGTGCCAGCAGCGGGATATTTACAGAACGGGAGACCCAGTACTTC	CASSGIFTERETQYF
few	TRBV6-5	TRBJ2-3	NA	TGTGCCAGCAGATCACAGGGGACGGGAGTCACAGATACGCAGTATTTT	CASRSQGTGVTDTQYF
few	TRBV7-2	TRBJ1-1	NA	TGTGCCAGCAGCTTAGGGGGACATCGGAACACTGAAGCTTTCTTT	CASSLGGHRNTEAFF
NA	TRBV27	TRBJ2-7	NA	TGTGCCAACAGTTTTCGACCTGGGACTTCGGTCGAGCAGTACTTC	CANSFRPGTSVEQYF
NA	TRBV6-1	TRBJ1-1	TRBD1	TGTGCCAGCAGGGAAGACAGGGGAGGGTTCAACACTGAAGCTTTCTTT	CASREDRGGFNTEAFF
NA	TRBV24-1	TRBJ2-1	TRBD2	TGTGCCACCAGTGATTCTAGCGGGGGCGCGAAAAATGAGCAGTTCTTC	CATSDSSGGAKNEQFF